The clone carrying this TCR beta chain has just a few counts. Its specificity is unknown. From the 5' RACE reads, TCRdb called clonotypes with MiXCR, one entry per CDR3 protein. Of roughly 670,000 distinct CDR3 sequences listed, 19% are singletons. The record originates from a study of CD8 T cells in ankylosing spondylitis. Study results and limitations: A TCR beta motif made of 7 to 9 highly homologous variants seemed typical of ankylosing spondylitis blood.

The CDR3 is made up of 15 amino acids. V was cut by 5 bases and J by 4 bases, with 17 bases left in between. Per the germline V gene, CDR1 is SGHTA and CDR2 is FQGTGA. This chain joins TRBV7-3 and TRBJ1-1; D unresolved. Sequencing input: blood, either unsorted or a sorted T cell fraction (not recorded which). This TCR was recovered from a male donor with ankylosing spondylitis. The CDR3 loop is CASSLFNSPPTEAFF. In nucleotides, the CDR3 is TGTGCCAGCAGCCTCTTCAATAGTCCCCCCACTGAAGCTTTCTTT.